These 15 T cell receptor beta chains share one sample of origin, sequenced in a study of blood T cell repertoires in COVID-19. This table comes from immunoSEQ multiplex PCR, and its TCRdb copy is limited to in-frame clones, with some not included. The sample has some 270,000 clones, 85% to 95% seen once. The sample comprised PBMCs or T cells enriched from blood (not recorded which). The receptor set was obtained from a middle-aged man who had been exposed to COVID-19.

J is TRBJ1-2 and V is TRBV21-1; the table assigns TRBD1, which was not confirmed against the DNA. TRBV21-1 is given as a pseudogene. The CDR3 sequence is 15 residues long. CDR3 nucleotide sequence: TGTGCCAGCAGCAAAGTGACAGGGAAACCCTATGGCTACACCTTC. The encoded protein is CASSKVTGKPYGYTF.

The CDR3 region has the DNA TGCGCCAGCAGCGTGGACCCGTCTGTTAGTTTCGAGCAGTACTTC. Translating it yields CASSVDPSVSFEQYF. The chain recombines TRBV5-1 with TRBJ2-7, with D uncertain. From germline, CDR1 is SGHRS and CDR2 YFSETQ. The CDR3 length is 15 residues. Trimming took off 4 bases at V and 6 bases at J, with 20 bases between the two ends.

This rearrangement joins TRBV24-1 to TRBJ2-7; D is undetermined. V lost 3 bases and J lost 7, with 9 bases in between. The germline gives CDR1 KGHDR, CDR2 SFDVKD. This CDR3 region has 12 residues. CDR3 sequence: CATSDPRREQYF. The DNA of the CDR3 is TGTGCCACCAGTGATCCCCGTCGGGAGCAGTACTTC.

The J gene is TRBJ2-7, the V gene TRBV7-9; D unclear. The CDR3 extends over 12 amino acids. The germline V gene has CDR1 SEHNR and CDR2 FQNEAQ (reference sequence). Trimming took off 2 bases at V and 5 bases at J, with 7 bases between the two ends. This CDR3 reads CASSLLAHEQYF. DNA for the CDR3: TGTGCCAGCAGCTTATTAGCCCACGAGCAGTACTTC.

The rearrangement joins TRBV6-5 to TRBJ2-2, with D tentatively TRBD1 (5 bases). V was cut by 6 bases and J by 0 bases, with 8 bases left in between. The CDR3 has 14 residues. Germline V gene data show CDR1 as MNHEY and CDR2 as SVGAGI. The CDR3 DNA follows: TGTGCCAGCAGAACACAGGCGAACACCGGGGAGCTGTTTTTT. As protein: CASRTQANTGELFF.

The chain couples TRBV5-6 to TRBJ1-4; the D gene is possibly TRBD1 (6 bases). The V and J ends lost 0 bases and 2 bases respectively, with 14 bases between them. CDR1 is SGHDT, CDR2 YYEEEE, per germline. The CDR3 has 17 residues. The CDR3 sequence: CASSLVWGGRTNEKLFF. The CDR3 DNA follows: TGTGCCAGCAGCTTGGTATGGGGGGGCCGGACTAATGAAAAACTGTTTTTT.

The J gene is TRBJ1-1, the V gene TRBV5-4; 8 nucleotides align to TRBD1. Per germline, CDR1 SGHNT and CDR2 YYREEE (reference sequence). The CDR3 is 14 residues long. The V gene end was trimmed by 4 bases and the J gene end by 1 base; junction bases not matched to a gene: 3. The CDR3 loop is CASSGDRGNTEAFF. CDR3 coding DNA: TGTGCCAGCAGCGGTGACAGGGGGAACACTGAAGCTTTCTTT.

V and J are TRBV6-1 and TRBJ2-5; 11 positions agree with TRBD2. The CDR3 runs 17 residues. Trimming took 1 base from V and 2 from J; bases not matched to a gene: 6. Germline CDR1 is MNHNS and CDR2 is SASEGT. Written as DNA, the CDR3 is TGTGCCAGCAGTGAAGGAACCCTAGCGGGAGGACAAGAGACCCAGTACTTC. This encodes CASSEGTLAGGQETQYF.

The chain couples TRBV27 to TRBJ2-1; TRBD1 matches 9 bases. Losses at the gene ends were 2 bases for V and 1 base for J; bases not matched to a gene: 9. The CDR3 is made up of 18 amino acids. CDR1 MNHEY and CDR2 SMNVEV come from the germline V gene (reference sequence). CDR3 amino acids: CASSLQQGAVLSYNEQFF. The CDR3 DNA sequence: TGTGCCAGCAGTTTACAACAGGGGGCGGTACTTTCCTACAATGAGCAGTTCTTC.

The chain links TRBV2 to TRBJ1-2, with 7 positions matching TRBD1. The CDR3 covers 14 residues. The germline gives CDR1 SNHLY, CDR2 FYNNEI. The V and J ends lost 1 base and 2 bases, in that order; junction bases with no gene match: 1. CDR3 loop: CASSEEGQNYGYTF. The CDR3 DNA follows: TGTGCCAGCAGTGAAGAGGGACAGAACTATGGCTACACCTTC.

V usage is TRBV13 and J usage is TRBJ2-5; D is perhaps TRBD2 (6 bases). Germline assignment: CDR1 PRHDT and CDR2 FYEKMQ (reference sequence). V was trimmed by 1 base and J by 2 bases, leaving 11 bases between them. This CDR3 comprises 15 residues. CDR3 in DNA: TGTGCCAGCAGCTTAGCGGGGGAAAATCAAGAGACCCAGTACTTC. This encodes CASSLAGENQETQYF.

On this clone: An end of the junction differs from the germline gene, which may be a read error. CDR3 sequence: CASSDRGTGELFF. As DNA, the CDR3 is TGTGCTAGCAGCGACAGGGGCACCGGGGAGCTGTTTTTT. The genes are TRBV7-7 and TRBJ2-2, with 8 bases identical to TRBD1. The CDR3 extends over 13 amino acids. CDR1 SSHAT and CDR2 FNYEAQ come from the germline V gene (reference sequence).

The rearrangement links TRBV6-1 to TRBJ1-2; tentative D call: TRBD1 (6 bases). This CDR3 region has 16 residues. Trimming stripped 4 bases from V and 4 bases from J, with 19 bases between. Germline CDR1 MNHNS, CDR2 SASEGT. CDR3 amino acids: CASSAVFPGVGYGYTF. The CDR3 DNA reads TGTGCCAGCAGTGCGGTTTTTCCAGGGGTCGGCTATGGCTACACCTTC.

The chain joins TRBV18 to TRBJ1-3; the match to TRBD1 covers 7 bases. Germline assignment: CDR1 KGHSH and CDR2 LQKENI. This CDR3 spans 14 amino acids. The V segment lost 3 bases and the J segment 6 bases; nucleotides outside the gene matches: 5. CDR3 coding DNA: TGTGCCAGCTCACCCGGGACAGTCGTAAACACCATATATTTT. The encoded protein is CASSPGTVVNTIYF. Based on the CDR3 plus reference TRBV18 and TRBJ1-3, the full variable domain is NAGVMQNPRHLVRRRGQEARLRCSPMKGHSHVYWYRQLPEEGLKFMVYLQKENIIDESGMPKERFSAEFPKEGPSILRIQQVVRGDSAAYFCASSPGTVVNTIYFGEGSWLTVV.

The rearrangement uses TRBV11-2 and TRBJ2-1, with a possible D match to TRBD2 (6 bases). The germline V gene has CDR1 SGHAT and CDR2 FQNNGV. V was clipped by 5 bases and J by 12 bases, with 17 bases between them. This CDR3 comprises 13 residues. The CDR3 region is CASSTPSRRGQFF. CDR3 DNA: TGTGCCAGCAGCACCCCTTCTAGGCGGGGGCAGTTCTTC.